This T cell receptor (beta chain) was found in a study of T-cell reconstitution after alpha-beta-depleted transplantation in children. Unique molecular identifiers were incorporated into the prepared TCRbeta library. TCRdb analysed the PCR reads with MiXCR anew, one entry per CDR3 protein. The table lists hundreds of thousands of distinct CDR3 sequences, approximately 12% of them singletons. This CDR3 has 15 amino acids. The chain links TRBV21-1 to TRBJ2-1; the D segment call TRBD2 is taken from the table without a DNA check. TRBV21-1 corresponds to a pseudogene. The sample was PBMCs, mostly from graft donor cells, taken 360 days after TCRalphabeta/CD19-depleted stem cell transplant. The TCR comes from a male patient between 5 and 17 years old who had a stem cell transplant for acute myeloid leukemia, so the T cells may come from the graft donor. The DNA of the CDR3 is TGTGCCAGCAGCCGAGGCGGAGGGATTTGGGATGAGCAGTTCTTC. Translating it yields CASSRGGGIWDEQFF.